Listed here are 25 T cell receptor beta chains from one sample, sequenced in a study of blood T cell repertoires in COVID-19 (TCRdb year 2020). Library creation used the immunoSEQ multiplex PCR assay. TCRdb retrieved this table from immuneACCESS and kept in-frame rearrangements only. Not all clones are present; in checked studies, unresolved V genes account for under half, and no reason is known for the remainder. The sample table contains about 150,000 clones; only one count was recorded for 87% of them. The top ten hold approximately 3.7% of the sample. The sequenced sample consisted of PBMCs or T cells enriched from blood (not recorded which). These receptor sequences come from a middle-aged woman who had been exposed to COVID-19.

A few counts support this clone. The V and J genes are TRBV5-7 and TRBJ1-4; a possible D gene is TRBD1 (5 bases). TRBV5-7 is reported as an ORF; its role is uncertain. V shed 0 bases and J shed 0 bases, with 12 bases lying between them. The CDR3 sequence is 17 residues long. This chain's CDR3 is CASSLDRRRATNEKLFF. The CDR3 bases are TGTGCCAGCAGCTTGGACAGGCGGAGAGCAACTAATGAAAAACTGTTTTTT.

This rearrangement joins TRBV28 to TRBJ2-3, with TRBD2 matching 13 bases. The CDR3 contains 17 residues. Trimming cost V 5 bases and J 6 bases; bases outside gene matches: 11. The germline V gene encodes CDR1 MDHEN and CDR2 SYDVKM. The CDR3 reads CASSITSGRALVDTQYF. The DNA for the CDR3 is TGTGCCAGCAGTATTACTAGCGGGAGGGCCCTCGTGGATACGCAGTATTTT. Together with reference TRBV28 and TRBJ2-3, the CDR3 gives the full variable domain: DVKVTQSSRYLVKRTGEKVFLECVQDMDHENMFWYRQDPGLGLRLIYFSYDVKMKEKGDIPEGYSVSREKKERFSLILESASTNQTSMYLCASSITSGRALVDTQYFGPGTRLTVL.

CDR3 sequence: CASSTGTGGLGQEKLFF. DNA of the CDR3: TGTGCCAGCAGCACCGGGACAGGAGGGTTGGGGCAAGAAAAACTGTTTTTT. This rearrangement joins TRBV7-2 to TRBJ1-4, with 8 bases that match TRBD1. This CDR3 has 17 residues. Trimming took 5 bases from V and 8 from J; bases not matched to a gene: 16. CDR1 and CDR2 from the germline V gene are SGHTA and FQGNSA. The whole variable domain, remainder taken from reference TRBV7-2 and TRBJ1-4, is GAGVSQSPSNKVTEKGKDVELRCDPISGHTALYWYRQSLGQGLEFLIYFQGNSAPDKSGLPSDRFSAERTGGSVSTLTIQRTQQEDSAVYLCASSTGTGGLGQEKLFFGSGTQLSVL.

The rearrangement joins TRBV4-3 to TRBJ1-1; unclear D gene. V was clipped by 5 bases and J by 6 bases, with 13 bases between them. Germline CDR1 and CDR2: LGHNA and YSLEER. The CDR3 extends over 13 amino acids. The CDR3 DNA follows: TGCGCCAGCAGCGCACGGGGAACAGCTGAAGCTTTCTTT. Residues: CASSARGTAEAFF.

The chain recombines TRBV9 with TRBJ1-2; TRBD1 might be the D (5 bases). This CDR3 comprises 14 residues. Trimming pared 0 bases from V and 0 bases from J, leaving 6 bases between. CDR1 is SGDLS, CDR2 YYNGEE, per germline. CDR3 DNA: TGTGCCAGCAGCGTAGGACAGTCTAACTATGGCTACACCTTC. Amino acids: CASSVGQSNYGYTF.

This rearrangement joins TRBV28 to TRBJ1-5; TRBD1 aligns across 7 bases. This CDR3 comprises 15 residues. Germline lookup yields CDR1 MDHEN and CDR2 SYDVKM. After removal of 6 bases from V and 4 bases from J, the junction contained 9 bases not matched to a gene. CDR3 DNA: TGTGCCAGCAGCCTTGGGACAGCTAAAAATCAGCCCCAGCATTTT. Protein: CASSLGTAKNQPQHF.

The CDR3 protein is CASSVVTGSNEKLFF. Written as DNA, the CDR3 is TGTGCCAGCAGCGTAGTGACAGGTTCTAATGAAAAACTGTTTTTT. This chain connects TRBV9 to TRBJ1-4; TRBD1 might be the D (6 bases). Per the germline V gene, CDR1 is SGDLS and CDR2 is YYNGEE. The ends were cut back, 0 bases at V and 3 bases at J, with 9 bases in the middle. The CDR3 has 15 amino acids.

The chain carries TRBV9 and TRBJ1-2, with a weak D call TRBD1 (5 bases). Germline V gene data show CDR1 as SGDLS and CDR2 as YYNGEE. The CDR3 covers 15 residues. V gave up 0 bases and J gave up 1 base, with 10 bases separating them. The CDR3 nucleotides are TGTGCCAGCAGCGTAGCGAACAGGCTTAACTATGGCTACACCTTC. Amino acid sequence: CASSVANRLNYGYTF.

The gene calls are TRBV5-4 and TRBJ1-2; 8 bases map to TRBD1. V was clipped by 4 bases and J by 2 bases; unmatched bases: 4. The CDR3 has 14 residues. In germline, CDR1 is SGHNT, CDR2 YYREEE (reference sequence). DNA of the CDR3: TGTGCCAGCAGCCCCCGACAGGGGAACTATGGCTACACCTTC. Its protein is CASSPRQGNYGYTF.

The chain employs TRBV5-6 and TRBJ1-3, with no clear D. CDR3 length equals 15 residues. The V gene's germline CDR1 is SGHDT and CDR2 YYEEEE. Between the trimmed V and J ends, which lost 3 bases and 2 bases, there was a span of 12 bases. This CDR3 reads CASSSPILTGNTIYF. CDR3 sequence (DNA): TGTGCCAGCAGCTCCCCAATTCTAACTGGAAACACCATATATTTT.

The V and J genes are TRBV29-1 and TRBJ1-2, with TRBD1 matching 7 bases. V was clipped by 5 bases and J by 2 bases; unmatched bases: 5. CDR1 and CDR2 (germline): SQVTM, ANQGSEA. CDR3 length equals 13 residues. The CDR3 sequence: CSVSTGVNYGYTF. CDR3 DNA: TGCAGCGTTTCTACAGGGGTCAACTATGGCTACACCTTC.

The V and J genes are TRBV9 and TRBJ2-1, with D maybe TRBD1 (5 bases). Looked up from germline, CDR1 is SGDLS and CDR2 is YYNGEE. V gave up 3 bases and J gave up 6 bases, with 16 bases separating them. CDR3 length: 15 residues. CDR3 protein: CASSADSGFINEQFF. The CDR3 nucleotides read TGTGCCAGCAGCGCAGACAGTGGATTCATCAATGAGCAGTTCTTC.

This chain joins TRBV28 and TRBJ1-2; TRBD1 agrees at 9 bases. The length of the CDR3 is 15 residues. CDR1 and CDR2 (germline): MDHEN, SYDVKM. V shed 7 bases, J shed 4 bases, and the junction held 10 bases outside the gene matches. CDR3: CASKYSTGGAYGYTF. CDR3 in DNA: TGTGCCAGCAAATATTCGACAGGGGGGGCCTATGGCTACACCTTC.

The CDR3 sequence: CASSLGAGQRGNQPQHF. The CDR3 bases are TGTGCCAGTAGCCTGGGCGCCGGGCAGAGGGGCAATCAGCCCCAGCATTTT. V usage is TRBV19 and J usage is TRBJ1-5; D gene ambiguous. Germline CDR1 is LNHDA and CDR2 is SQIVND (reference sequence). CDR3 length equals 17 residues. Trimming shortened V by 6 bases and J by 2 bases, and 20 bases separated the two germline ends.

The CDR3 DNA follows: TGTGCCATCAGAGGGGACTATAGCAATCAGCCCCAGCATTTT. Residues: CAIRGDYSNQPQHF. The chain couples TRBV10-3 to TRBJ1-5; possible D gene TRBD1, 5 bases. Trimming removed 6 bases from V and 0 bases from J, with 9 bases in between. CDR1 and CDR2 from the germline V gene are ENHRY and SYGVKD. The CDR3 is 14 residues long.

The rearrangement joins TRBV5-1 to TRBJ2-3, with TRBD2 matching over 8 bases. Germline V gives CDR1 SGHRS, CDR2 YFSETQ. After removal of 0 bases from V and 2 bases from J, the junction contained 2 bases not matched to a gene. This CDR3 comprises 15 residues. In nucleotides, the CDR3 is TGCGCCAGCAGCTTGGTGCGGGGGGACACAGATACGCAGTATTTT. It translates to CASSLVRGDTDTQYF. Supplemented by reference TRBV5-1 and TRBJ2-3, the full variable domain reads KAGVTQTPRYLIKTRGQQVTLSCSPISGHRSVSWYQQTPGQGLQFLFEYFSETQRNKGNFPGRFSGRQFSNSRSEMNVSTLELGDSALYLCASSLVRGDTDTQYFGPGTRLTVL.

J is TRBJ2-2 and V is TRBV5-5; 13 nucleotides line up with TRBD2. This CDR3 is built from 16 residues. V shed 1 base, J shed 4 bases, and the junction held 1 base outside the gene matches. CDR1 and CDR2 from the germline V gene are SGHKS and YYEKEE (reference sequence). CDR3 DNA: TGTGCCAGCAGCTTGACTAGCGGGGGGGCCACCGGGGAGCTGTTTTTT. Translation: CASSLTSGGATGELFF.

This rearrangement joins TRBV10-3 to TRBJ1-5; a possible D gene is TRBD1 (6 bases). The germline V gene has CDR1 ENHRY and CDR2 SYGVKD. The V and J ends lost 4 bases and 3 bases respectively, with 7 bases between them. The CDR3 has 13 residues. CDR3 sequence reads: CAISGTANQPQHF. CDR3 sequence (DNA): TGTGCCATCAGTGGGACAGCCAATCAGCCCCAGCATTTT.

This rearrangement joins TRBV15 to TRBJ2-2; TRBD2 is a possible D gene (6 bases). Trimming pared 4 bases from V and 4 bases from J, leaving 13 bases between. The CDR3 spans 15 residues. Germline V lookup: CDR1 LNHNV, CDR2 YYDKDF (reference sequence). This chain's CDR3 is CATSKSRGSTGELFF. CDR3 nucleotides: TGTGCCACCAGCAAATCGCGGGGATCCACCGGGGAGCTGTTTTTT.

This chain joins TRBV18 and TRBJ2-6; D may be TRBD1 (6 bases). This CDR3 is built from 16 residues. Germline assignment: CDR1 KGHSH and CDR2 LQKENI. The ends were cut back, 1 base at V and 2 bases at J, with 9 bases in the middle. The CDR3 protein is CASSPRTGTGANVLTF. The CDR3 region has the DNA TGTGCCAGCTCACCACGAACAGGGACTGGGGCCAACGTCCTGACTTTC.

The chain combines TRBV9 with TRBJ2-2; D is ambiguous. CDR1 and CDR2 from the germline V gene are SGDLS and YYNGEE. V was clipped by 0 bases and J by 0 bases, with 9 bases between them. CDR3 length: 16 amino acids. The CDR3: CASSVVVRPNTGELFF. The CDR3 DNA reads TGTGCCAGCAGCGTAGTGGTCAGGCCGAACACCGGGGAGCTGTTTTTT.

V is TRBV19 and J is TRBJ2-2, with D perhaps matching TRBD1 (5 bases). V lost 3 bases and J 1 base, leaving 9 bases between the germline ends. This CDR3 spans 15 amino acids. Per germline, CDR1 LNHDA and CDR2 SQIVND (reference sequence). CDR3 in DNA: TGTGCCAGTAGTATGGCCAGGGAGAACACCGGGGAGCTGTTTTTT. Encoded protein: CASSMARENTGELFF.

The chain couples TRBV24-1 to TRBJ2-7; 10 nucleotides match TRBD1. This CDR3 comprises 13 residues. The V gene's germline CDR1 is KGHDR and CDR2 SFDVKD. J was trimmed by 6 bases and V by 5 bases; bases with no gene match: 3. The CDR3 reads CATSADRGREQYF. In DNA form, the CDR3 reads TGTGCCACCAGTGCAGACAGGGGGCGCGAGCAGTACTTC.

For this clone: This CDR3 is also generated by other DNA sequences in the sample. The CDR3 loop is CASSLGQGGNTIYF. The CDR3, as DNA: TGTGCCAGCAGTTTAGGACAGGGGGGAAACACCATATATTTT. The chain carries TRBV28 and TRBJ1-3; 9 bases match TRBD1. Germline CDR1 MDHEN, CDR2 SYDVKM. Germline trimming cut 2 bases from V and 4 bases from J; bases unmatched to any gene: 0. The CDR3 runs 14 residues.

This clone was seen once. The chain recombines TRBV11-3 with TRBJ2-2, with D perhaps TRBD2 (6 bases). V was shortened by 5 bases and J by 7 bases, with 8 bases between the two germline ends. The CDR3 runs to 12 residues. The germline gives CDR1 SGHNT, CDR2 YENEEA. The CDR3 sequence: CASSPGSGELFF. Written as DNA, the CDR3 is TGTGCCAGCAGCCCCGGGAGCGGGGAGCTGTTTTTT.